The next 31 T cell receptor beta chains were all read from a single sample in a study of T cell changes during pregnancy in multiple sclerosis. Assay: immunoSEQ multiplex PCR; the TCRdb copy retains only in-frame clones and omits some. The table includes fewer than 90,000 clones, 94% detected once. The source was peripheral blood, collected after pregnancy. The receptors shown here come from a female donor in good health, enrolled as a control in a pregnancy study.

In this sample, this clone turned up once. The V call is TRBV4-1, the J call TRBJ2-7; 11 nucleotides match TRBD1. The V segment lost 4 bases and the J segment 2 bases; nucleotides outside the gene matches: 4. This CDR3 is built from 15 residues. Per the germline V gene, CDR1 is MGHRA and CDR2 is YSYEKL. The CDR3 here is CASSPWTGGTYEQYF. For the CDR3, the DNA is TGCGCCAGCAGCCCGTGGACAGGGGGCACCTACGAGCAGTACTTC.

This rearrangement joins TRBV7-8 to TRBJ2-7; TRBD2 agrees at 9 bases. Germline CDR1 is SGHVS and CDR2 is FQNEAQ. The CDR3 totals 15 residues. V trimming: 4 bases; J trimming: 3 bases; junction bases outside the gene matches: 7. CDR3 loop: CASSSLAGEDYEQYF. The DNA for the CDR3 is TGTGCCAGCAGCTCTTTAGCGGGAGAAGACTACGAGCAGTACTTC.

This chain links TRBV6-1 with TRBJ2-5; 7 bases map to TRBD1. This CDR3 spans 13 amino acids. With V trimmed by 8 bases and J by 1 base, 4 bases remained unmatched. In germline, CDR1 is MNHNS, CDR2 SASEGT. The CDR3 DNA reads TGTGCCAGCGGGACAGAAAGCCAAGAGACCCAGTACTTC. Translating gives CASGTESQETQYF.

The chain uses TRBV5-1 and TRBJ2-3, with 10 bases lining up with TRBD1. Per the germline V gene, CDR1 is SGHRS and CDR2 is YFSETQ. V dropped 4 bases and J dropped 4; count of bases not matched to a gene: 12. This CDR3 region has 17 residues. CDR3 region: CASSPRRTGGRSDTQYF. The CDR3 coding sequence is TGCGCCAGCAGCCCTCGAAGGACAGGGGGAAGGTCAGATACGCAGTATTTT.

J is TRBJ1-6 and V is TRBV30; unclear D gene. This CDR3 spans 13 amino acids. V was pared by 2 bases and J by 7 bases, with 9 bases between. The germline gives CDR1 GTSNPN, CDR2 SVGIG (reference sequence). The CDR3 spells CAWSPDGNSPLHF. CDR3 bases: TGTGCCTGGAGTCCCGACGGGAATTCACCCCTCCACTTT.

The DNA of the CDR3 is TGTGCCAGCTCACAGGGACAGGGTAACACTGAAGCTTTCTTT. This translates into CASSQGQGNTEAFF. The J gene is TRBJ1-1, the V gene TRBV18; 9 bases map to TRBD1. The trim removed 4 bases at V and 2 bases at J, leaving 2 bases unmatched. From germline, CDR1 is KGHSH and CDR2 LQKENI. This CDR3 has 14 amino acids.

In DNA form, the CDR3 reads TGTGCCAGCAGTCGACAGGCTTCCGAGCAGTACTTC. It specifies CASSRQASEQYF. The chain is built from TRBV28 and TRBJ2-7; maybe TRBD1 (6 bases). This CDR3 is 12 amino acids long. CDR1 MDHEN and CDR2 SYDVKM come from the germline V gene. The V end lost 5 bases, the J end lost 6 bases, and 11 bases lay between the germline ends. The full variable domain, its missing parts supplied by reference TRBV28 and TRBJ2-7, is DVKVTQSSRYLVKRTGEKVFLECVQDMDHENMFWYRQDPGLGLRLIYFSYDVKMKEKGDIPEGYSVSREKKERFSLILESASTNQTSMYLCASSRQASEQYFGPGTRLTVT.

This chain uses TRBV28 with TRBJ2-7; 11 bases are shared with TRBD2. This CDR3 spans 15 amino acids. Germline V CDR1 and CDR2: MDHEN, SYDVKM. V lost 10 bases, J lost 2 bases, and 10 bases stayed unmatched. The CDR3 spells CATQTGTSGTYEQYF. The CDR3 nucleotides are TGTGCCACCCAAACTGGGACTAGCGGTACCTACGAGCAGTACTTC.

This chain joins TRBV28 and TRBJ2-1, with D perhaps TRBD2 (5 bases). V shed 3 bases and J shed 9 bases, with 9 bases lying between them. The germline V gene has CDR1 MDHEN and CDR2 SYDVKM. CDR3 length equals 12 residues. The CDR3 DNA reads as TGTGCCAGCAGTTTTGCTAGCACTGAGCAGTTCTTC. It is translated as CASSFASTEQFF.

The genes are TRBV7-2 and TRBJ2-1, with TRBD2 matching 7 bases. There are 15 residues in the CDR3. CDR1 and CDR2 (germline): SGHTA, FQGNSA. Trimming removed 1 base from V and 6 bases from J; junction bases left unmatched: 6. The CDR3 sequence is CASSLVAGGVNEQFF. CDR3 sequence (DNA): TGTGCCAGCAGCTTAGTAGCGGGTGGTGTCAATGAGCAGTTCTTC.

This chain connects TRBV11-2 to TRBJ2-3; the D gene is possibly TRBD2 (6 bases). CDR1 and CDR2 from the germline V gene are SGHAT and FQNNGV. This CDR3 is built from 14 residues. The V end lost 1 base, the J end lost 3 bases, and 8 bases lay between the germline ends. The CDR3 DNA follows: TGTGCCAGCAGCTTAGTCGGGGGAACAGATACGCAGTATTTT. It translates to CASSLVGGTDTQYF. Full variable domain (outside the CDR3, taken from reference TRBV11-2 and TRBJ2-3): EAGVAQSPRYKIIEKRQSVAFWCNPISGHATLYWYQQILGQGPKLLIQFQNNGVVDDSQLPKDRFSAERLKGVDSTLKIQPAKLEDSAVYLCASSLVGGTDTQYFGPGTRLTVL.

The chain uses TRBV7-2 and TRBJ1-2; 7 nucleotides match TRBD1. V lost 8 bases and J lost 3; bases outside the gene matches: 12. There are 15 residues in the CDR3. Germline loops: CDR1 SGHTA, CDR2 FQGNSA. The CDR3 reads CASGRQGLPDYGYTF. CDR3 bases: TGTGCCAGCGGGCGACAGGGTCTCCCCGACTATGGCTACACCTTC.

A single count supports this clone. The chain is built from TRBV11-3 and TRBJ2-1, with D tentatively TRBD2 (6 bases). Trimming pared 5 bases from V and 3 bases from J, leaving 11 bases between. The CDR3 consists of 14 residues. The germline V gene has CDR1 SGHNT and CDR2 YENEEA. This chain's CDR3 is CASSRMGGYNEQFF. The DNA for the CDR3 is TGTGCCAGCAGCCGCATGGGAGGCTACAATGAGCAGTTCTTC.

V gene TRBV6-1 combines with J gene TRBJ1-5; D call uncertain. This CDR3 contains 14 residues. Trimming left V 5 bases short and J 0 bases short, with 8 bases between. Germline-derived CDR1 and CDR2 are MNHNS and SASEGT. This CDR3 is CASSIRFSNQPQHF. CDR3 DNA sequence: TGTGCCAGCAGTATCCGGTTTAGCAATCAGCCCCAGCATTTT.

The chain's CDR3 is CASSVPRAGDNEQFF. The CDR3, as DNA: TGTGCCAGCAGCGTCCCCAGGGCTGGGGACAATGAGCAGTTCTTC. The chain recombines TRBV11-2 with TRBJ2-1, with D perhaps TRBD1 (5 bases). This CDR3 is 15 amino acids long. Germline values: CDR1 SGHAT, CDR2 FQNNGV. Trimming removed 5 bases from V and 5 bases from J, with 16 bases in between.

The J gene is TRBJ2-1, the V gene TRBV6-5; 11 bases are shared with TRBD2. The trim removed 3 bases at V and 8 bases at J, leaving 9 bases unmatched. The CDR3 contains 16 residues. Germline assignment: CDR1 MNHEY and CDR2 SVGAGI. CDR3 nucleotides: TGTGCCAGCAGTTATAGTGGGACTAGCGGTTCCGATGAGCAGTTCTTC. As protein: CASSYSGTSGSDEQFF.

The CDR3 protein is CASSQKDRRAPGELFF. CDR3 DNA sequence: TGTGCCAGCAGCCAGAAAGATCGGAGGGCCCCCGGGGAGCTGTTTTTT. The chain recombines TRBV13 with TRBJ2-2, with a possible D match to TRBD2 (6 bases). With 5 bases removed from V and 6 bases from J, the gap between germline ends came to 19 bases. Germline V gives CDR1 PRHDT, CDR2 FYEKMQ (reference sequence). The CDR3 contains 16 residues.

This chain joins TRBV4-1 and TRBJ2-7; D may be TRBD2 (6 bases). Trimming cost V 3 bases and J 6 bases, with 12 bases left between them. Germline lookup yields CDR1 MGHRA and CDR2 YSYEKL. This CDR3 is built from 13 residues. CDR3 in amino acids: CASSQPMGGEQYF. The DNA of the CDR3 is TGCGCCAGCAGCCAGCCCATGGGGGGCGAGCAGTACTTC.

This clone was observed a single time. The CDR3 region is CASSPDLAGAHEQFF. The CDR3 nucleotides are TGCGCCAGCAGCCCGGACCTAGCGGGAGCCCATGAGCAGTTCTTC. The V call is TRBV5-1, the J call TRBJ2-1, with 10 nucleotides matching TRBD2. Germline loops: CDR1 SGHRS, CDR2 YFSETQ. This CDR3 is 15 amino acids long. V trimming: 4 bases; J trimming: 8 bases; junction bases outside the gene matches: 9.

The chain's CDR3 is CASGGNELFF. CDR3 nucleotides: TGTGCCAGCGGGGGGAACGAGCTGTTTTTT. V gene TRBV2 combines with J gene TRBJ2-2, with D maybe TRBD2 (6 bases). The CDR3 runs 10 residues. V dropped 8 bases and J dropped 11 bases, with 9 bases sitting between them. Germline assignment: CDR1 SNHLY and CDR2 FYNNEI.

The chain combines TRBV6-1 with TRBJ1-2; 8 bases fit TRBD1. Germline CDR1 is MNHNS and CDR2 is SASEGT. The CDR3 sequence is 13 residues long. Trimming at V came to 7 bases and at J to 7 bases, leaving 8 bases not matched to a gene. CDR3: CASILDRDGGYTF. The CDR3 region has the DNA TGTGCCAGCATCCTGGACAGGGACGGTGGCTACACCTTC.

This clone was detected only a few times. The chain has TRBV27 and TRBJ1-3; 10 nucleotides agree with TRBD1. Germline CDR1 reads MNHEY; CDR2 reads SMNVEV (reference sequence). Germline trimming cut 5 bases from V and 1 base from J; bases unmatched to any gene: 11. This CDR3 contains 18 residues. This chain's CDR3 is CASSAPGQGPPSGNTIYF. For the CDR3, the DNA is TGTGCCAGCAGTGCTCCGGGACAGGGGCCCCCTTCTGGAAACACCATATATTTT.

The sample holds one count of this clone. The V call is TRBV7-9, the J call TRBJ2-3, with 13 nucleotides matching TRBD2. Germline V gives CDR1 SEHNR, CDR2 FQNEAQ (reference sequence). The length of the CDR3 is 16 residues. V shed 10 bases, J shed 2 bases, and the junction held 9 bases outside the gene matches. CDR3 region: CAIRELAGGFTDTQYF. CDR3 coding DNA: TGTGCCATTAGGGAACTAGCGGGAGGGTTCACAGATACGCAGTATTTT.

The V gene is TRBV29-1, the J gene TRBJ2-7, with 9 bases fitting TRBD1. V was pared by 2 bases and J by 4 bases, with 15 bases of the junction left unmatched. CDR1 is SQVTM, CDR2 ANQGSEA, per germline. The CDR3 consists of 17 residues. The DNA of the CDR3 is TGCAGCGTTGAAATTTCCACAGGGGGCATAGCTGGATACGAGCAGTACTTC. Its translation: CSVEISTGGIAGYEQYF.

This clone was seen only once. The chain recombines TRBV14 with TRBJ2-2; unclear D gene. CDR3 length: 13 residues. Germline V CDR1 and CDR2: SGHDN, FVKESK. Deletions cut 0 bases from V and 6 bases from J, with 5 bases between. Here the CDR3 DNA reads TGTGCCAGCAGCCAAGATATCGCCGGGGAGCTGTTTTTT. Translation: CASSQDIAGELFF.

The V gene is TRBV29-1, the J gene TRBJ2-3; no definite D call. V was pared by 5 bases and J by 2 bases, with 11 bases between. The CDR3 runs 13 residues. The V gene's germline CDR1 is SQVTM and CDR2 ANQGSEA. CDR3 sequence (DNA): TGCAGCGTTTACGGCCGACTCACAGATACGCAGTATTTT. Residues: CSVYGRLTDTQYF.

The chain is built from TRBV5-1 and TRBJ2-5; D might be TRBD2 (5 bases). Germline CDR1 reads SGHRS; CDR2 reads YFSETQ. V lost 1 base and J 5 bases, leaving 9 bases between the germline ends. The CDR3 is made up of 13 amino acids. In nucleotides, the CDR3 is TGCGCCAGCAGCTTGCTTTCGGGGGAGACCCAGTACTTC. This sequence encodes CASSLLSGETQYF.

The count of this clone is one. The chain employs TRBV5-4 and TRBJ2-3; maybe TRBD2 (6 bases). V lost 3 bases to trimming and J lost 1 base, with 9 bases between them. Germline V lookup: CDR1 SGHNT, CDR2 YYREEE (reference sequence). This CDR3 contains 14 residues. The CDR3 coding sequence is TGTGCCAGCAGCTGGGGGGAGGGCACAGATACGCAGTATTTT. Translated, it gives CASSWGEGTDTQYF.

The CDR3 DNA is TGTGCCACTAGGACAGGGGGCCTTGGCACCATATATTTT. It encodes CATRTGGLGTIYF. The rearrangement uses TRBV6-1 and TRBJ1-3, with TRBD1 matching 11 bases. The germline gives CDR1 MNHNS, CDR2 SASEGT. The CDR3 is 13 amino acids. The ends lost 10 bases at V and 9 bases at J; junction bases unmatched: 8.

The table lists this clone with a count of one. The chain uses TRBV5-1 and TRBJ1-4, with D tentatively TRBD1 (6 bases). The CDR3 runs 15 residues. V shed 4 bases and J shed 7 bases, with 17 bases lying between them. The germline V gene encodes CDR1 SGHRS and CDR2 YFSETQ. The chain's CDR3 is CASSLDTGIGEKLFF. The CDR3 DNA reads as TGCGCCAGCAGCCTTGACACAGGGATCGGTGAAAAACTGTTTTTT.

The rearrangement links TRBV20-1 to TRBJ2-1; D not resolved. V lost 5 bases and J lost 2, with 4 bases in between. The germline CDR1 and CDR2 sequences are DFQATT and SNEGSKA (reference sequence). There are 11 residues in the CDR3. As DNA, the CDR3 is TGCAGTGCTGGCCCCTACAATGAGCAGTTCTTC. Protein sequence: CSAGPYNEQFF.